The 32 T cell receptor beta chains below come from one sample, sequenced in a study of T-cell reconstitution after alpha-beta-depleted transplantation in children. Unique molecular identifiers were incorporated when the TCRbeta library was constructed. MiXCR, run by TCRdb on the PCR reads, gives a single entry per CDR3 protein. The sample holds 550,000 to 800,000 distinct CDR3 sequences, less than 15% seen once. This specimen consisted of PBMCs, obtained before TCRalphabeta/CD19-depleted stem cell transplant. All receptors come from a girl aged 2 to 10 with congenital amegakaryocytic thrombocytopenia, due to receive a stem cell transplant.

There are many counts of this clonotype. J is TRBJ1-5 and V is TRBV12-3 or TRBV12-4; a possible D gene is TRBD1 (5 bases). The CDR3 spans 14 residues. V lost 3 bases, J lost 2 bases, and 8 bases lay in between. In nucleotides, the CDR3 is TGTGCCAGCAGTTTTCGACAGCGCAATCAGCCCCAGCATTTT. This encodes CASSFRQRNQPQHF.

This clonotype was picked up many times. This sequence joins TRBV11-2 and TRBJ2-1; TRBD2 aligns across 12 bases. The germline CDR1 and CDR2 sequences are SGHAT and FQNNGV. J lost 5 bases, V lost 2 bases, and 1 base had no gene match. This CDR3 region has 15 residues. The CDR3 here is CASSLRTSGNNEQFF. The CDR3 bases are TGTGCCAGCAGCTTACGGACTAGCGGGAACAATGAGCAGTTCTTC.

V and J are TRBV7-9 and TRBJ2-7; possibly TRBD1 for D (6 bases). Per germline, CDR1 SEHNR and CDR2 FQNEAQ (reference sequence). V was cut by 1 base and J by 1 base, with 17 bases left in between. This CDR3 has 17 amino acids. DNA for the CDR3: TGTGCCAGCAGCTTAGATACACACTCCAGGGGTTCCTACGAGCAGTACTTC. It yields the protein CASSLDTHSRGSYEQYF.

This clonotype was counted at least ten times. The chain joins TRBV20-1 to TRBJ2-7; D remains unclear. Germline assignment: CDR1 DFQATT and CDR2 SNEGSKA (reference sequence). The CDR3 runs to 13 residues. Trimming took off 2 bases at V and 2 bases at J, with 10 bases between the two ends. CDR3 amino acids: CSARSWQAYEQYF. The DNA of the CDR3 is TGCAGTGCTAGATCGTGGCAGGCCTACGAGCAGTACTTC.

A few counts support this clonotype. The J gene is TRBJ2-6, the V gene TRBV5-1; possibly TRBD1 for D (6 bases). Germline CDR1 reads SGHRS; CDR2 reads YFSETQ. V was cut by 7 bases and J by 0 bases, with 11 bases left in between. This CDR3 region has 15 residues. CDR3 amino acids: CASHPDSSGANVLTF. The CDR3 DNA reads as TGCGCCAGCCACCCGGACAGCTCTGGGGCCAACGTCCTGACTTTC.

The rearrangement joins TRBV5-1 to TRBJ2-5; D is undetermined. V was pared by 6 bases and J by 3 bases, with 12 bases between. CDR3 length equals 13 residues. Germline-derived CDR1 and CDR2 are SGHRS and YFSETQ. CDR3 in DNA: TGCGCCAGCATCGGACCTTCCGAAGAGACCCAGTACTTC. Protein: CASIGPSEETQYF.

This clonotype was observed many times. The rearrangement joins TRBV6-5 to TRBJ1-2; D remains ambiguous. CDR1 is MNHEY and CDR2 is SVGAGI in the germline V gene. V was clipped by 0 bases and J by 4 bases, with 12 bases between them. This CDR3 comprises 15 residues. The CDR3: CASSYSPGPTYGYTF. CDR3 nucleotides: TGTGCCAGCAGTTACTCGCCAGGCCCCACCTATGGCTACACCTTC.

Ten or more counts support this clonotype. As DNA, the CDR3 is TGTGCCATCAGAAGGGGGCCCTCCTACAATGAGCAGTTCTTC. Protein product: CAIRRGPSYNEQFF. The J gene is TRBJ2-1, the V gene TRBV10-3; 7 positions match TRBD1. The length of the CDR3 is 14 residues. The germline CDR1 and CDR2 sequences are ENHRY and SYGVKD. Trimming removed 6 bases from V and 0 bases from J; junction bases left unmatched: 2.

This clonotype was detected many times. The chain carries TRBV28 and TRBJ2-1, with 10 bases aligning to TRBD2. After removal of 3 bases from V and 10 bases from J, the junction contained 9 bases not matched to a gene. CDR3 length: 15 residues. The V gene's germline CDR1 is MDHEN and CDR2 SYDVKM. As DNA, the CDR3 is TGTGCCAGCAGTTTGTCGGGACTAGCGAGCCAGGAGCAGTTCTTC. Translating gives CASSLSGLASQEQFF. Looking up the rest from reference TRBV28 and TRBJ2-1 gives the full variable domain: DVKVTQSSRYLVKRTGEKVFLECVQDMDHENMFWYRQDPGLGLRLIYFSYDVKMKEKGDIPEGYSVSREKKERFSLILESASTNQTSMYLCASSLSGLASQEQFFGPGTRLTVL.

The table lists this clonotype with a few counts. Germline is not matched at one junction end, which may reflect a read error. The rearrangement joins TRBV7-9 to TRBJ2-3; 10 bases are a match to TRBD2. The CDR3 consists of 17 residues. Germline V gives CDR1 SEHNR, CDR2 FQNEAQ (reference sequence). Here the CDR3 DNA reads TGTGCCAGCAGCCTAGCCCTACTAGCGGGGTACACAGATACGCAGTATTTT. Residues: CASSLALLAGYTDTQYF.

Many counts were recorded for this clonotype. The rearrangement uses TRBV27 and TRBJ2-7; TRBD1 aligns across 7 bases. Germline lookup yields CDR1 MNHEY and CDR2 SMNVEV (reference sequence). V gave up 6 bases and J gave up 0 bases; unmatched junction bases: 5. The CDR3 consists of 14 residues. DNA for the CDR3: TGTGCCAGCAGAAGGGGGCTGAACTCCTACGAGCAGTACTTC. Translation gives CASRRGLNSYEQYF.

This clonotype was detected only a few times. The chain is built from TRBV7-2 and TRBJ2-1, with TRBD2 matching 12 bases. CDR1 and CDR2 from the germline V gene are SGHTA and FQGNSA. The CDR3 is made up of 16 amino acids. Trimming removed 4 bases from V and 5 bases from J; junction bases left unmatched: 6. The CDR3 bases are TGTGCCAGCAGCTCCAGACTAGCGGGAGTAGACAATGAGCAGTTCTTC. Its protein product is CASSSRLAGVDNEQFF.

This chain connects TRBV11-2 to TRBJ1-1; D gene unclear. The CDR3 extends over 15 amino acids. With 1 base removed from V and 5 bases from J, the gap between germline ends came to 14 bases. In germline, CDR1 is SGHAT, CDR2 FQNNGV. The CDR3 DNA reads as TGTGCCAGCAGCTTAGGTGAGGAGGGAGGAACTGAAGCTTTCTTT. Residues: CASSLGEEGGTEAFF. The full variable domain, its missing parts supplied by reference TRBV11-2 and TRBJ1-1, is EAGVAQSPRYKIIEKRQSVAFWCNPISGHATLYWYQQILGQGPKLLIQFQNNGVVDDSQLPKDRFSAERLKGVDSTLKIQPAKLEDSAVYLCASSLGEEGGTEAFFGQGTRLTVV.

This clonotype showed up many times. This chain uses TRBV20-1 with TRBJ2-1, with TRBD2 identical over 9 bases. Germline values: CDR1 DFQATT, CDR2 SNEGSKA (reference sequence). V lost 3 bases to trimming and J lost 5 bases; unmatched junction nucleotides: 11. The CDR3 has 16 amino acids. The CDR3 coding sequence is TGCAGTGCTAGCGACCCTCTAGCGGGAAAGAACAATGAGCAGTTCTTC. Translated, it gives CSASDPLAGKNNEQFF.

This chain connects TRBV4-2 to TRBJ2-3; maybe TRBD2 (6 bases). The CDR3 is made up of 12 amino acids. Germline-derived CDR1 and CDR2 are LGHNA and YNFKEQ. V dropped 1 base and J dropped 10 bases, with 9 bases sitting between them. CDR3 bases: TGTGCCAGCAGCCAAGGGGGCGGGGCGCAGTATTTT. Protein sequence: CASSQGGGAQYF.

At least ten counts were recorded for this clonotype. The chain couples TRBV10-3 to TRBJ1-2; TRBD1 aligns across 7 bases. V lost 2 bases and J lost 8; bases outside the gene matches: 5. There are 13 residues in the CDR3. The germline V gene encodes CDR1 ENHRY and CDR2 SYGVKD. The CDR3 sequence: CAISEDRDSGYTF. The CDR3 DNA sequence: TGTGCCATCAGTGAGGACAGGGATAGCGGCTACACCTTC.

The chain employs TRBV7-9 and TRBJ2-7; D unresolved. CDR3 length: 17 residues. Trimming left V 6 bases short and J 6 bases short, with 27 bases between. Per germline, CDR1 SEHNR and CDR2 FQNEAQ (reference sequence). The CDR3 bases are TGTGCCAGCAGGTCCGGATCTGCGCTGTCTCCTTTGGGCGAGCAGTACTTC. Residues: CASRSGSALSPLGEQYF. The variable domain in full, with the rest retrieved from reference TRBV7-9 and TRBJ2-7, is DTGVSQNPRHKITKRGQNVTFRCDPISEHNRLYWYRQTLGQGPEFLTYFQNEAQLEKSRLLSDRFSAERPKGSFSTLEIQRTEQGDSAMYLCASRSGSALSPLGEQYFGPGTRLTVT.

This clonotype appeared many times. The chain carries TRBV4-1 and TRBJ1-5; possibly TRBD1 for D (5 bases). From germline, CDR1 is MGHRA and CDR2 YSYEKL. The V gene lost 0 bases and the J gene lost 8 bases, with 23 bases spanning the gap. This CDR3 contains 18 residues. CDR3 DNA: TGCGCCAGCAGCCAAGATAAGACTTTAGGGGCGCATTTGAAGCCCCAGCATTTT. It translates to CASSQDKTLGAHLKPQHF.

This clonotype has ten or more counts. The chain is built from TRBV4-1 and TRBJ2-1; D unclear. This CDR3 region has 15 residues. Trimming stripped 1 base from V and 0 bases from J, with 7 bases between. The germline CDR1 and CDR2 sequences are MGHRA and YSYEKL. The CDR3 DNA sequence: TGCGCCAGCAGCCAAGTTGGATTCTCCTACAATGAGCAGTTCTTC. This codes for CASSQVGFSYNEQFF.

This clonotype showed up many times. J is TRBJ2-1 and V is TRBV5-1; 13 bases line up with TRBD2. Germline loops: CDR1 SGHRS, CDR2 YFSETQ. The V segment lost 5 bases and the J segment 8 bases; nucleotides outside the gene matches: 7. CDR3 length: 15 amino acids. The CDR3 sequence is CASRGLAGFYDEQFF. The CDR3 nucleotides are TGCGCCAGCAGGGGACTAGCGGGATTTTACGATGAGCAGTTCTTC.

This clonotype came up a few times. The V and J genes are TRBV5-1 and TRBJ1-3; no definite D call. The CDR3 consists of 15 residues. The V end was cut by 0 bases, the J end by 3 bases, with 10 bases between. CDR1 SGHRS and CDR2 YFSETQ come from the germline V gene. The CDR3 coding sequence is TGCGCCAGCAGCTTGGACGGAGCTGATGGAAACACCATATATTTT. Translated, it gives CASSLDGADGNTIYF. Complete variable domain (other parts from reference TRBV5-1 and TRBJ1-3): KAGVTQTPRYLIKTRGQQVTLSCSPISGHRSVSWYQQTPGQGLQFLFEYFSETQRNKGNFPGRFSGRQFSNSRSEMNVSTLELGDSALYLCASSLDGADGNTIYFGEGSWLTVV.

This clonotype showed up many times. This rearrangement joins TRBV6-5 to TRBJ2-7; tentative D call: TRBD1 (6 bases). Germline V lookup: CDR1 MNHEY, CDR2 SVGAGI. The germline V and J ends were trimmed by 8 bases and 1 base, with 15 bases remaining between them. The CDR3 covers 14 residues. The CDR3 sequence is CASGWTVNSYEQYF. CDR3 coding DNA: TGTGCCAGCGGATGGACAGTGAATTCCTACGAGCAGTACTTC.

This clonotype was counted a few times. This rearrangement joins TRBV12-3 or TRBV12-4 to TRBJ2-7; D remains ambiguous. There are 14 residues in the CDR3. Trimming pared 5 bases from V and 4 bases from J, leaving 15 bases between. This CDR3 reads CASSPGSIGYEQYF. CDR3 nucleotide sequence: TGTGCCAGCAGTCCCGGGTCAATCGGGTACGAGCAGTACTTC.

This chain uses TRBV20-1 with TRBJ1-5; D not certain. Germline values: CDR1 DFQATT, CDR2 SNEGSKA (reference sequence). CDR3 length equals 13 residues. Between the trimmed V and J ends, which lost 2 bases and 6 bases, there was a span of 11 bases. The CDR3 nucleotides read TGCAGTGCTAGAAGCCCATCGGGTCAGCCCCAGCATTTT. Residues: CSARSPSGQPQHF.

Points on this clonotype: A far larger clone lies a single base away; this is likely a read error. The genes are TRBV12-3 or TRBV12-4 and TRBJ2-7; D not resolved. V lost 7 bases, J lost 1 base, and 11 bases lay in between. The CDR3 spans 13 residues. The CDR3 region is CASTFGLSYEQYF. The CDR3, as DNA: TGTGCCAGCACTTTTGGCTTATCCTACGAGCAGTACTTC.

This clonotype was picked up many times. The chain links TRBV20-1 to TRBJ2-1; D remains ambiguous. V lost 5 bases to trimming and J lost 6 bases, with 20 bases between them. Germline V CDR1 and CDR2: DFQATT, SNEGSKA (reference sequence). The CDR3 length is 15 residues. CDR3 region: CSALKLAWISNEQFF. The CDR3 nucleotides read TGCAGTGCTCTCAAACTCGCGTGGATCTCCAATGAGCAGTTCTTC.

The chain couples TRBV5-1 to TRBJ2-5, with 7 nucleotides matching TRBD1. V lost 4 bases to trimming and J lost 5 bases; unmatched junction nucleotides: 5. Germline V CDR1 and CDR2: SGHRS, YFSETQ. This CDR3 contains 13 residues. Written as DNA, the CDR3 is TGCGCCAGCAGCCCTAGGGGGCTCGAGACCCAGTACTTC. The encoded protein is CASSPRGLETQYF.

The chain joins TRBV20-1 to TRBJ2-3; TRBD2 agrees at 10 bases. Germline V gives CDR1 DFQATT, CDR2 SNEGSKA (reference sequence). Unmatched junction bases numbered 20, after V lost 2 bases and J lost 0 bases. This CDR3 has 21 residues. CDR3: CSARTVRIAGGSGVSTDTQYF. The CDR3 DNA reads TGCAGTGCTAGAACGGTTCGGATAGCGGGAGGTAGCGGCGTTAGCACAGATACGCAGTATTTT.

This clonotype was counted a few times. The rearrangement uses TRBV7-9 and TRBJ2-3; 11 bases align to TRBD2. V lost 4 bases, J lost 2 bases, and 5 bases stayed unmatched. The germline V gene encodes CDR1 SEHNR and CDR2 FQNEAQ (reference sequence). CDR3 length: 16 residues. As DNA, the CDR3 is TGTGCCAGCAGCTGGGGACTAGCGGAACTCACAGATACGCAGTATTTT. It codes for CASSWGLAELTDTQYF.

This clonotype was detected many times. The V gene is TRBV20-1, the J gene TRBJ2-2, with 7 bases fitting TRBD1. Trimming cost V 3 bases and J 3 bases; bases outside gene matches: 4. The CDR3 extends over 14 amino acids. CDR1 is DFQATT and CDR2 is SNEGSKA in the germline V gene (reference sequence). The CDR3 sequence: CSARGTAYTGELFF. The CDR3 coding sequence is TGCAGTGCTAGGGGGACAGCCTACACCGGGGAGCTGTTTTTT.

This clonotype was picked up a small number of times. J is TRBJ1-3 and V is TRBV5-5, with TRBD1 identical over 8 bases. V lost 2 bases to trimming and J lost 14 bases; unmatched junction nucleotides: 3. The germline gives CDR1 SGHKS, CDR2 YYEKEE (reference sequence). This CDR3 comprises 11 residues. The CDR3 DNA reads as TGTGCCAGCAGCTTAGCAGGGGGCGTATATTTT. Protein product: CASSLAGGVYF.

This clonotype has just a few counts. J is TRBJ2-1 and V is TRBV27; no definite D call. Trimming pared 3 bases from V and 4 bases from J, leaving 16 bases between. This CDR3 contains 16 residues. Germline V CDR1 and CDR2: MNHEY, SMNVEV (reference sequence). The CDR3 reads CASSFLRWPMYNEQFF. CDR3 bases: TGTGCCAGCAGTTTTCTCCGTTGGCCCATGTACAATGAGCAGTTCTTC.